These T cell receptor beta chains were read from a single sample in a study of Ad26.COV2.S vaccination and SARS-CoV-2 variants. Sequencing used immunoSEQ multiplex PCR; TCRdb keeps in-frame clones, though not all of them. The sample lists 500,000 or so clones, 75% to 90% seen once, with approximately 2.5% in the top ten. The sample in question was peripheral blood, obtained in a trial of Ad26.COV2.S vaccine versus placebo. The receptors here all came from a person between 18 and 60 years old who received the Ad26.COV2.S COVID-19 vaccine or a placebo. CDR3s include the opening cysteine and the closing phenylalanine or tryptophan. A D gene is named only where the DNA matches it firmly. Clone size is shown for a subset of rows, as once, few, many or a class of expanded clone.

d_call	v_call	clone_size	j_call	cdr3_aa	cdr3_nt
-	TRBV19	-	TRBJ1-5	CASTIRGGQPQHF	TGTGCCAGTACCATCCGAGGGGGTCAGCCCCAGCATTTT
-	TRBV19	-	TRBJ2-1	CASSIRLQGGFNEQFF	TGTGCCAGTAGTATAAGACTACAGGGAGGTTTCAATGAGCAGTTCTTC
TRBD2	TRBV29-1	-	TRBJ2-1	CSVDPGLAGYLVTTGQFF	TGCAGCGTAGATCCGGGACTAGCGGGATACCTAGTTACTACAGGGCAGTTCTTC
-	TRBV7-9	-	TRBJ1-1	CASSPYDSYLEAFF	TGTGCCAGCAGCCCCTATGACAGCTACCTTGAAGCTTTCTTT
-	TRBV19	-	TRBJ2-1	CASSRVYNEQFF	TGTGCCAGTAGTCGGGTCTACAATGAGCAGTTCTTC
-	TRBV5-4	-	TRBJ2-3	CASSLLSSGTDTQYF	TGTGCCAGCAGCTTGCTTAGCTCGGGCACAGATACGCAGTATTTT
TRBD1	TRBV28	once	TRBJ1-4	CASTLIQGQGFEKLFF	TGTGCCAGCACCCTCATCCAGGGACAGGGTTTTGAAAAACTGTTTTTT
-	TRBV15	-	TRBJ1-1	CATSRRVNTEAFF	TGTGCCACCAGCAGAAGAGTGAACACTGAAGCTTTCTTT
TRBD2	TRBV6-9	-	TRBJ2-7	CASSDIYQAGTSVGYEQYF	TGTGCCAGCAGTGATATATACCAGGCCGGGACTAGCGTAGGCTACGAGCAGTACTTC
TRBD1	TRBV5-1	-	TRBJ1-4	CASSTPETGPEKLFF	TGCGCCAGCAGCACCCCCGAGACAGGGCCTGAAAAACTGTTTTTT
-	TRBV11-3	once	TRBJ2-2	CASSLEQGGELFF	TGTGCCAGCAGCTTAGAGCAGGGCGGGGAGCTGTTTTTT
-	TRBV3-1/TRBV3-2	-	TRBJ2-7	CASSLGLSNEQYF	TGTGCCAGCAGTTTAGGACTTAGCAACGAGCAGTACTTC
-	TRBV13	-	TRBJ1-1	CASSLGGMNTEAFF	TGTGCCAGCAGCTTGGGAGGGATGAACACTGAAGCTTTCTTT
TRBD2	TRBV7-2	-	TRBJ2-4	CASSSQGLVPIQYF	TGTGCCAGCAGCTCACAAGGACTAGTACCCATTCAGTACTTC
TRBD1	TRBV4-2	-	TRBJ2-2	CASSQRDRVNTGELFF	TGTGCCAGCAGCCAACGGGACAGGGTGAACACCGGGGAGCTGTTTTTT
-	TRBV15	-	TRBJ2-3	CATTARPTVADTQYF	TGTGCCACCACCGCCCGCCCCACGGTTGCGGATACGCAGTATTTT
-	TRBV2	-	TRBJ1-1	CASSENRRTEAFF	TGTGCCAGCAGTGAAAACAGGCGCACTGAAGCTTTCTTT
-	TRBV27	-	TRBJ2-1	CASSLVSTSRRAGEQFF	TGTGCCAGCAGTTTGGTTTCGACTTCTCGTAGGGCCGGTGAGCAGTTCTTC
TRBD1	TRBV18	-	TRBJ1-1	CASSPTAGGNTEAFF	TGTGCCAGCTCACCTACTGCAGGGGGGAACACTGAAGCTTTCTTT
-	TRBV7-2	-	TRBJ2-2	CASSLGWGPGELFF	TGTGCCAGCAGCTTAGGGTGGGGGCCCGGGGAGCTGTTTTTT
TRBD1	TRBV3-1/TRBV3-2	-	TRBJ1-2	CASSQQGARGYTF	TGTGCCAGCAGCCAGCAGGGGGCGCGAGGCTACACCTTC
-	TRBV15	-	TRBJ1-1	CATSGGGVGAFF	TGTGCCACCAGCGGGGGAGGGGTAGGAGCTTTCTTT
-	TRBV12-3/TRBV12-4	-	TRBJ1-2	CASSLQGHGYTF	TGTGCCAGCAGTTTACAGGGCCATGGCTACACCTTC
-	TRBV4-1	-	TRBJ1-4	CASSQGQGSNEKLFF	TGCGCCAGCAGCCAAGGGCAGGGATCTAATGAAAAACTGTTTTTT
-	TRBV27	-	TRBJ2-4	CASTSRDGIAKNIQYF	TGTGCCAGCACGAGCAGGGATGGAATAGCCAAAAACATTCAGTACTTC